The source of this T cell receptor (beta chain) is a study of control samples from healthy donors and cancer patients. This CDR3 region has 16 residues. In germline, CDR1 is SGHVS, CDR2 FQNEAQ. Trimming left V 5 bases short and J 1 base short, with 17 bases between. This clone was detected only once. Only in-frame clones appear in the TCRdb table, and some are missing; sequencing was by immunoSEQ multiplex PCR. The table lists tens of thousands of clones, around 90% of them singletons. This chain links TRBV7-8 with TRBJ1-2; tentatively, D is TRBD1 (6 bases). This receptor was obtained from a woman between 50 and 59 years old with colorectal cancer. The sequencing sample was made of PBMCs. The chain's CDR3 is CASSRGRGQVNYGYTF. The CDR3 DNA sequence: TGTGCCAGCAGCCGAGGGAGGGGACAAGTTAACTATGGCTACACCTTC. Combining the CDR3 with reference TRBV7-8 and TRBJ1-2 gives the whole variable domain GAGVSQSPRYKVAKRGQDVALRCDPISGHVSLFWYQQALGQGPEFLTYFQNEAQLDKSGLPSDRFFAERPEGSVSTLKIQRTQQEDSAVYLCASSRGRGQVNYGYTFGSGTRLTVV.